A single sample gave rise to the 24 T cell receptor beta chains below, sequenced in a study of blood T cells in healthy people across ages. A second PCR, run for about 6 to 12 cycles, used a sample-barcoded 5' primer plus a J-beta primer mix. MiXCR, run by TCRdb on the 5' RACE reads, gives a single entry per CDR3 protein. The sample includes roughly 800,000 distinct CDR3 sequences, about 62% of them seen just once. Material for sequencing was blood. These receptor sequences come from a man aged 25 to 40 in good health.

The chain carries TRBV6-5 and TRBJ2-1; 8 nucleotides align to TRBD1. Germline V gene data show CDR1 as MNHEY and CDR2 as SVGAGI. V lost 2 bases, J lost 0 bases, and 9 bases stayed unmatched. This CDR3 comprises 18 residues. CDR3 amino acids: CASSYTDRAPSSYNEQFF. The CDR3 DNA reads as TGTGCCAGCAGTTACACGGACAGGGCGCCTAGCTCCTACAATGAGCAGTTCTTC.

J is TRBJ2-7 and V is TRBV5-6, with D hard to call. Between the trimmed V and J ends, which lost 0 bases and 9 bases, there was a span of 19 bases. From germline, CDR1 is SGHDT and CDR2 YYEEEE. The CDR3 is 15 residues long. The CDR3 loop is CASSLEAYSTSLQYF. The CDR3 DNA reads TGTGCCAGCAGCTTGGAGGCCTACTCTACGAGCTTGCAGTACTTC.

V gene TRBV4-2 combines with J gene TRBJ1-6; D unclear. V dropped 0 bases and J dropped 10 bases, with 13 bases sitting between them. This CDR3 is built from 15 residues. Germline V gene sequence: CDR1 LGHNA, CDR2 YNFKEQ. This chain's CDR3 is CASSQDGVGKSPLHF. CDR3 coding DNA: TGTGCCAGCAGCCAAGATGGGGTTGGAAAATCACCCCTCCACTTT.

In its sample, this clonotype was seen a few times. The chain is built from TRBV20-1 and TRBJ2-5; 7 bases line up with TRBD2. This CDR3 is built from 14 residues. Germline trimming cut 1 base from V and 1 base from J; bases unmatched to any gene: 3. Germline V gene data show CDR1 as DFQATT and CDR2 as SNEGSKA (reference sequence). CDR3 amino acids: CSARVAGFQETQYF. The DNA for the CDR3 is TGCAGTGCTAGAGTAGCGGGCTTCCAAGAGACCCAGTACTTC.

The genes are TRBV3-1 and TRBJ2-5; either TRBD1 or TRBD2 may fit D (5 bases each). This CDR3 contains 13 residues. CDR1 and CDR2 (germline): LGHDT, YNNKEL (reference sequence). Trimming removed 1 base at V and 7 bases at J, with 10 bases between. The CDR3 coding sequence is TGTGCCAGCAGCCAAGTGGGGGTGGTGACCCAGTACTTC. Its protein is CASSQVGVVTQYF.

The J gene is TRBJ2-5, the V gene TRBV29-1; D might be TRBD2 (6 bases). The length of the CDR3 is 14 residues. The V and J ends lost 2 bases and 1 base respectively, with 11 bases between them. CDR1 SQVTM and CDR2 ANQGSEA come from the germline V gene. The CDR3, as DNA: TGCAGCGTTGAAACGGTGACTAGCCAAGAGACCCAGTACTTC. Translated: CSVETVTSQETQYF.

V and J are TRBV12-3 or TRBV12-4 and TRBJ2-3; unclear D gene. Trimming cost V 3 bases and J 13 bases, with 20 bases left between them. This CDR3 has 14 residues. The CDR3 bases are TGTGCCAGCAGTTTCGGAGTGGCCGCAGATGTGGAGTATTTT. Translated, it gives CASSFGVAADVEYF.

The chain recombines TRBV30 with TRBJ2-5; D gene ambiguous. With the DNA end fitting TRBJ2-7 better, the J assignment may be wrong. The CDR3 is 11 amino acids. Germline CDR1 reads GTSNPN; CDR2 reads SVGIG (reference sequence). CDR3 in DNA: TGTGCCTGGAGTGACTTTCCCGAGCAGTACTTC. This encodes CAWSDFPEQYF.

A few counts support this clonotype. This chain uses TRBV5-6 with TRBJ2-1, with D perhaps TRBD2 (6 bases). Trimming removed 4 bases from V and 8 bases from J, with 16 bases in between. The CDR3 totals 14 residues. The germline V gene encodes CDR1 SGHDT and CDR2 YYEEEE. CDR3 nucleotides: TGTGCCAGCAGCCGCCTAGGGCGGGAAGATGAGCAGTTCTTC. Translated, it gives CASSRLGREDEQFF.

The chain recombines TRBV9 with TRBJ2-4; the match to TRBD1 covers 11 bases. Germline V lookup: CDR1 SGDLS, CDR2 YYNGEE. The CDR3 has 13 amino acids. Trimming at V came to 3 bases and at J to 9 bases, leaving 2 bases not matched to a gene. CDR3 DNA sequence: TGTGCCAGCAGCGCAGGGACAGGGGGCATTCAGTACTTC. Translating gives CASSAGTGGIQYF. Combining the CDR3 with reference TRBV9 and TRBJ2-4 gives the whole variable domain DSGVTQTPKHLITATGQRVTLRCSPRSGDLSVYWYQQSLDQGLQFLIQYYNGEERAKGNILERFSAQQFPDLHSELNLSSLELGDSALYFCASSAGTGGIQYFGAGTRLSVL.

The chain links TRBV12-3 or TRBV12-4 to TRBJ1-1; D is unresolved. V was trimmed by 3 bases and J by 3 bases, leaving 8 bases between them. This CDR3 comprises 13 residues. The chain's CDR3 is CASSFSTDTEAFF. The CDR3 DNA sequence: TGTGCCAGCAGTTTTAGCACAGACACTGAAGCTTTCTTT.

In its sample, this clonotype was seen a few times. The rearrangement uses TRBV5-1 and TRBJ2-5, with 7 bases that match TRBD2. The J call is doubtful: the DNA matches TRBJ2-7 better. There are 14 residues in the CDR3. CDR1 and CDR2 from the germline V gene are SGHRS and YFSETQ. This chain's CDR3 is CASRLTGTTLEQYF. DNA of the CDR3: TGCGCCAGCAGGTTAACCGGGACTACTCTCGAGCAGTACTTC.

The chain is built from TRBV10-3 and TRBJ2-3; TRBD1 aligns across 8 bases. CDR3 length equals 15 residues. V was pared by 7 bases and J by 4 bases, with 10 bases of the junction left unmatched. Per germline, CDR1 ENHRY and CDR2 SYGVKD. The chain's CDR3 is CAINLNGQGSDTQYF. As DNA, the CDR3 is TGTGCCATCAACCTAAACGGACAGGGATCAGATACGCAGTATTTT.

The J gene is TRBJ2-5, the V gene TRBV29-1, with 7 bases identical to TRBD1. This CDR3 comprises 13 residues. With V trimmed by 4 bases and J by 5 bases, 7 bases remained unmatched. Germline loops: CDR1 SQVTM, CDR2 ANQGSEA. Here the CDR3 reads CSVGRQGRETQYF. For the CDR3, the DNA is TGCAGCGTTGGACGACAGGGTCGTGAGACCCAGTACTTC. Filled out from reference TRBV29-1 and TRBJ2-5, the complete variable domain reads SAVISQKPSRDICQRGTSLTIQCQVDSQVTMMFWYRQQPGQSLTLIATANQGSEATYESGFVIDKFPISRPNLTFSTLTVSNMSPEDSSIYLCSVGRQGRETQYFGPGTRLLVL.

The chain joins TRBV20-1 to TRBJ2-1; maybe TRBD2 (5 bases). The CDR3 totals 16 residues. The V end was cut by 0 bases, the J end by 6 bases, with 18 bases between. Germline V gene lookup returns CDR1 DFQATT and CDR2 SNEGSKA (reference sequence). The CDR3 DNA sequence: TGCAGTGCTAGAGATCTCGGTAGCGTCCAACTCAATGAGCAGTTCTTC. This translates into CSARDLGSVQLNEQFF.

The CDR3 protein is CAISERRPGIGYRDWAYEQYF. CDR3 nucleotide sequence: TGTGCCATCAGTGAGCGTCGGCCGGGTATAGGTTATCGGGACTGGGCCTACGAGCAGTACTTC. V gene TRBV10-3 combines with J gene TRBJ2-7; the D gene is possibly TRBD2 (6 bases). Trimming cost V 2 bases and J 2 bases, with 31 bases left between them. Germline V CDR1 and CDR2: ENHRY, SYGVKD. There are 21 residues in the CDR3.

The chain joins TRBV6-5 to TRBJ2-1, with 8 bases lining up with TRBD2. The CDR3 is 14 residues long. Germline V CDR1 and CDR2: MNHEY, SVGAGI. Trimming removed 10 bases from V and 9 bases from J; junction bases left unmatched: 14. CDR3 DNA sequence: TGTGCCACCAAGGTTCCGGGGGGGCGTGGTGAGCAGTTCTTC. It is translated as CATKVPGGRGEQFF.

V gene TRBV6-6 combines with J gene TRBJ1-1; no clear D. The CDR3 is 13 residues long. Germline values: CDR1 MNHNY, CDR2 SVGAGI (reference sequence). V shed 1 base and J shed 8 bases, with 11 bases lying between them. CDR3: CASSYLWEEEAFF. The CDR3 nucleotides read TGTGCCAGCAGTTACTTGTGGGAGGAAGAAGCTTTCTTT.

This clonotype was found once. The V call is TRBV27, the J call TRBJ2-4; the D gene could be TRBD1 or TRBD2 (5 bases each). Near its end, the DNA agrees better with TRBJ2-7, so the J call may be wrong. CDR1 and CDR2 (germline): MNHEY, SMNVEV (reference sequence). This CDR3 has 15 residues. The CDR3 here is CASRLGTLGRGEQYF. Here the CDR3 DNA reads TGTGCCAGCAGGTTAGGGACGCTGGGTAGGGGCGAGCAGTACTTC.

The CDR3 sequence: CASSLGQVFSPLHF. The CDR3, as DNA: TGCGCCAGCAGCCTCGGACAGGTTTTCTCACCCCTCCACTTT. The chain carries TRBV5-1 and TRBJ1-6; 7 bases line up with TRBD1. This CDR3 is built from 14 residues. V dropped 4 bases and J dropped 10; count of bases not matched to a gene: 8. The germline gives CDR1 SGHRS, CDR2 YFSETQ.

The gene calls are TRBV11-1 and TRBJ1-1; TRBD1 aligns across 7 bases. V lost 5 bases to trimming and J lost 3 bases; unmatched junction nucleotides: 9. Germline V gives CDR1 SGHAT, CDR2 FQDESV (reference sequence). The CDR3 totals 15 residues. The CDR3 nucleotides are TGTGCCAGCAGCAACAGGGGAAGGGGAGACACTGAAGCTTTCTTT. It is translated as CASSNRGRGDTEAFF.

This chain joins TRBV10-3 and TRBJ1-6; D is unresolved. Trimming took off 0 bases at V and 10 bases at J, with 13 bases between the two ends. This CDR3 is built from 15 residues. Germline lookup yields CDR1 ENHRY and CDR2 SYGVKD. In DNA form, the CDR3 reads TGTGCCATCAGTGAGTCGAGGGCGTTTTGGTCACCCCTCCACTTT. It translates to CAISESRAFWSPLHF.

The sample holds one count of this clonotype. The gene calls are TRBV10-3 and TRBJ1-3, with a possible D match to TRBD1 (6 bases). The CDR3 has 15 amino acids. The V and J ends lost 3 bases and 2 bases respectively, with 11 bases between them. Germline loops: CDR1 ENHRY, CDR2 SYGVKD. The CDR3 DNA is TGTGCCATCAGTGAAGGGGGAATCCCTGGAAACACCATATATTTT. It encodes CAISEGGIPGNTIYF.

The J gene is TRBJ1-1, the V gene TRBV28; 7 bases fit TRBD1. Germline V lookup: CDR1 MDHEN, CDR2 SYDVKM. The V gene end was trimmed by 10 bases and the J gene end by 6 bases; junction bases not matched to a gene: 11. This CDR3 has 13 residues. The CDR3 here is CATHLGQGAEAFF. CDR3 in DNA: TGTGCCACCCATTTGGGGCAGGGGGCTGAAGCTTTCTTT.